This T cell receptor (beta chain) was sequenced for a study of cytomegalovirus exposure and HLA in healthy donors (dated by TCRdb to about 2017). Turning to the overall study: In an earlier analysis of approximately 640 of the donors, 276 Gb of sequence data and roughly 100 million unique TCR beta sequences from about 190 million T cells were reported. The later analysis used no new phenotypic data to find candidate immune exposures, relying instead on TCR beta sequences and their occurrence across donors. Among the roughly 430 genotyped donors, approximately 76% belonged to the genetic ancestry cluster associated with self-reported Caucasian donors. In an earlier analysis of roughly 540 of the donors, high-throughput TCR beta sequencing was used to judge whether each TCR beta V gene segment behaved as functional or pseudogenic. The study profiled the T cell repertoires of under 700 subjects by immunosequencing and related them to cytomegalovirus serostatus. All discovery cohort repertoires had been generated using a single sequencing platform. In a later genetic analysis, genome-wide SNP genotypes for about 65% of the roughly 700 donors were used, and that subset was treated as a discovery cohort. To study patterns of TCR occurrence, a later analysis re-analyzed previously published TCR beta repertoires from just over 650 donors and added high-resolution HLA genotyping. An early release that covered 500 to 800 HLA-typed donors contained approximately 320 gigabases of sequencing data and approximately 85 million unique TCR sequences. Donor age, sex, ethnicity and CMV serostatus were compiled alongside the repertoire data. To predict cytomegalovirus infection status, the study combined high-throughput TCR immunosequencing, statistical association of individual TCRs with disease status, and machine learning. The number of donors typed differed by locus, with 629-630 for A, B, C, DRB1 and DQB1, around 500 for DQA1, some 570 for DPA1, and over 400 for DPB1. Class I and class II HLA loci were covered by the typing at four-digit resolution. Along with the approximately 620-subject first cohort, a separate validation cohort of over a hundred different subjects was used. The aim of the study was to test whether cataloging public T cell receptors could identify signatures of past pathogen exposure. On average, around 230,000 unique TCR beta nucleotide sequences were sequenced per donor among a few hundred genotyped donors of the cohort, with 15% to 20% of those sequences being non-productive. Five DR-DQ haplotypes were treated as single units for association and clustering because of strong linkage in the cohort. What the work shows at the level of the full study, not this receptor alone: Roughly uniform sequencing depth across donors was assumed in presence/absence analyses, although this assumption may not hold. In a later genetic analysis, fewer N-insertions in productive TCRs were reported among donors in an Asian-associated ancestry cluster than the roughly 670-donor mean. A later analysis reported that several top co-occurrence clusters appeared linked to parvovirus B19, influenza, CMV and Epstein-Barr virus. A group of highly shared sequence variants was considered likely to be a technical artifact of the sequencing pipeline. Linkage disequilibrium might explain the correlated functional status among segregating V segments, but an unknown experimental factor could not be excluded. According to a later analysis, most CMV-associated TCR beta chains appeared to be HLA-restricted, and the HLA associations seemed to be driven largely by CMV exposure. The classifier was reported to diagnose cytomegalovirus status with high specificity and sensitivity in both the original and validation cohorts. Some IMGT-functional V segments, including TRBV6-2 and TRBV6-3, could not be distinguished by the 87-base-pair reads and were therefore excluded. Assigning TCR associations to individual alleles was difficult when HLA alleles, especially DR and DQ, strongly co-occurred. The earlier analysis of some 540 of the donors excluded roughly 16 rarely observed V segments, including chromosome 9 orphons, because counts were too low. Broadly in line with IMGT annotations, most TCR beta V segments showed up in productive rearrangements about 90% or about 30% of the time in an earlier analysis of several hundred of the donors. At a false discovery rate of 0.05, a later analysis linked about 17,000 TCR beta sequences to specific HLA alleles. According to a later analysis, TCR association rates differed among HLA loci, with DRB1 alleles showing the most associated TCRs and HLA-C alleles showing the fewest. Because HLA typing was missing for some donors at each locus, association tests included only the typed subset. In the study, some 160 TCR beta chains were listed as associated with cytomegalovirus. Across donors, most TCR sequences were observed very rarely, whereas some public TCRs were present in many individuals. A few of the identified cytomegalovirus-associated TCR beta chains were confirmed in vitro to be specific for cytomegalovirus antigens. CMV serostatus was the only immune exposure information available for the cohort. A further reported finding was that TCR beta sequences accurately predicted the HLA-A and HLA-B alleles for most subjects in the first cohort. According to the authors, the approach could potentially be generalized to other disease states and immunological phenotypes. In this cohort, only TCR beta chains were sequenced, and detectable features were limited by the absence of alpha or paired-chain data. A later genetic analysis associated a missense DCLRE1C variant with V-gene and J-gene trimming of TCR beta chains, and an independent cohort replicated the association. In a later analysis, HLA-associated TCR beta chains were found to be more clonally expanded and to have lower generation probabilities than equally common non-associated chains.

A note on this clone: Its antigen is currently not known. The record has no base qualities; no much larger clone is one base away.

Receptor libraries were prepared by the immunoSEQ multiplex PCR assay. For the multiplex PCR, a mixture combining 60 forward primers for TCR Vbeta segments and 13 reverse primers for TCR Jbeta segments was used. The CDR3 region of rearranged TCR beta genes was amplified from genomic DNA by a multiplex PCR assay. On the Illumina HiSeq System, the amplified TCR beta libraries were sequenced as 87-base-pair reads. The paper's data handling went like this. A later analysis counted about 76 million unique TCR beta chains across the 666 repertoires, and 10 million to 11 million of these chains were shared by at least two donors. Raw reads were error-corrected and collapsed into unique sequences with a nearest-neighbor algorithm that merged closely related sequences to remove PCR and sequencing errors. To assign V, D and J gene segments, CDR3 sequences were aligned to IMGT reference sequences. For a sequence to be retained, a match of at least six nucleotides was required to both a V gene segment and a J gene segment. Rearrangements were called productive when the CDR3 lacked stop codons and stayed in frame with V and J; all others were non-productive. Following IMGT convention, CDR3 was defined as the stretch from the second conserved V-encoded cysteine up to the conserved J-encoded phenylalanine. The earlier analysis of about 640 of the donors excluded any sequence lacking an unambiguous match to a single V gene segment. In an earlier analysis of approximately 560 of the donors, a V segment was called functional when productive rearrangements were above 56.7%, and segregating when the standard deviation between donors exceeded 5%. A statistical classification framework was built to diagnose cytomegalovirus status from the catalog of TCR beta chain sequences. V and J gene assignment, in a later analysis, came from comparing TCR nucleotide sequences with IMGT/GENE-DB human TR gene sequences. A later analysis assigned CDR3 sequences and most-parsimonious VDJ recombination scenarios with the TCRdist pipeline. In a later analysis, each TCR beta chain was defined by its CDR3 amino acid sequence together with its V-gene family, and reads without a unique V-gene family were excluded. A later analysis removed over 500 highly shared, low-generation-probability nucleotide sequences to deal with suspected cross-contamination and a sequencing artifact. For each public chain, a later analysis derived a clonal expansion index from normalized ranks of inferred template counts within each repertoire. In a later analysis, generation probabilities were computed with a VDJ recombination model fitted to out-of-frame rearrangements, and the resulting probabilities were checked against IGoR. A later analysis scored TCR-TCR, TCR-HLA and TCR-CMV co-occurrence with hypergeometric tests, applying a repertoire-size bias correction to TCR pairs. A later analysis estimated false discovery rates by permuting HLA or CMV assignments 20 times. A later analysis grouped co-occurring TCRs with DBSCAN, adding TCRdist sequence similarity when clustering within HLA-allele-positive subsets. Co-occurrence clustering excluded repertoires with fewer than 30,000 or more than 120,000 public chains, plus five with anomalous nucleotide sharing. TCRdb carries this immuneACCESS record with in-frame sequences only. Its versions omit some clonotypes, under half of them owing to an unresolved V gene in the studies checked, with the rest unexplained. D and trimming were read from the DNA, whereas the V and J calls and clone size are those reported in that table. The sample profile shows 210,000 or so clones; around 80% of them were found once. About 0.47% of the sample is taken by the ten largest.

In total, just over 650 healthy bone marrow donors made up the cohort. At the time of sampling, all cohort members were nominally healthy, though unrecorded immune exposures were likely present. The donor tested CMV seronegative, placing the donor among the 350 or so seronegative members of the cohort. A peripheral blood sample was collected from each donor, and TCR beta sequencing was performed on peripheral blood mononuclear cells. The Qiagen DNeasy Blood Extraction Kit was used to extract genomic DNA from the blood cell samples. The CDR3 covers 19 residues, taking in both the cysteine and the phenylalanine. Here the CDR3 DNA is all that survives: 57 bases in frame from base 1. The V end gives up 7 bases and the J end 0 bases, leaving 14 bases in the junction not matched to a gene. According to the germline V gene (reference sequence), CDR1 reads MNHEY and CDR2 reads SMNVEV.

The sequence joins TRBV27 to TRBJ1-6; TRBD1 aligns with 8 central bases. The clonotype was recovered from a boy aged 10-17 years in good health and CMV-seronegative. Sequenced sample: PBMCs. The CDR3 is CASTVDRGPSGSYNSPLHF. The sequenced DNA: TGTGCCAGCACCGTCGACAGGGGACCTTCTGGCTCCTATAATTCACCCCTCCACTTT.